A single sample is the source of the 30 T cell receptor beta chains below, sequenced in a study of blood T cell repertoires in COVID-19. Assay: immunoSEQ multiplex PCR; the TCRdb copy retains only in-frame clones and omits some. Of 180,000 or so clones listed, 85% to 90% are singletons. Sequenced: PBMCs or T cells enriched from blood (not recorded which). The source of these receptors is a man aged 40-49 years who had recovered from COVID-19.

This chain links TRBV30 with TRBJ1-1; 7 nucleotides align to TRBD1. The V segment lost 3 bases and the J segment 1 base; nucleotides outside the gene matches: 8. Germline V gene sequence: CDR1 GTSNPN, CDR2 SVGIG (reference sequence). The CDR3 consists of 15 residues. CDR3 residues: CAWSRTGRENTEAFF. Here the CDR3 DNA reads TGTGCCTGGAGCCGGACAGGCCGAGAGAACACTGAAGCTTTCTTT.

The CDR3 sequence is CASSLDGGDNEKLFF. DNA of the CDR3: TGCGCCAGCAGCTTGGACGGGGGGGATAATGAAAAACTGTTTTTT. V is TRBV5-1 and J is TRBJ1-4, with a weak D call TRBD1 (5 bases). CDR3 length: 15 residues. The germline V gene encodes CDR1 SGHRS and CDR2 YFSETQ. Trimming cost V 0 bases and J 4 bases, with 10 bases left between them.

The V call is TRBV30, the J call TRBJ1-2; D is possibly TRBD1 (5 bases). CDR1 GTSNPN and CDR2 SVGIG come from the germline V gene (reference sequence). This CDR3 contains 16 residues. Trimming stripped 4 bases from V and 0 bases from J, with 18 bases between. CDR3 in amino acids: CAWMGQTDIANYGYTF. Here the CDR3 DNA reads TGTGCCTGGATGGGGCAGACGGACATAGCTAACTATGGCTACACCTTC.

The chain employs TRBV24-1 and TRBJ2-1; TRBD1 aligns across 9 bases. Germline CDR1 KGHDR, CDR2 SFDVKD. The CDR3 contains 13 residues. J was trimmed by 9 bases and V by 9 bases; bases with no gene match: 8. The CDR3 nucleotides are TGTGCCACCCAAGGGGACAGGGAGGGTGAGCAGTTCTTC. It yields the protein CATQGDREGEQFF.

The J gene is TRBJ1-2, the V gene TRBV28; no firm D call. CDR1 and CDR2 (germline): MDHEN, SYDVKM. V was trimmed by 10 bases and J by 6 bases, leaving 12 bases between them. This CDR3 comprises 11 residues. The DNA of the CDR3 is TGTGCCACCGGGGTGAGGGATGGCTACACCTTC. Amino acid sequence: CATGVRDGYTF.

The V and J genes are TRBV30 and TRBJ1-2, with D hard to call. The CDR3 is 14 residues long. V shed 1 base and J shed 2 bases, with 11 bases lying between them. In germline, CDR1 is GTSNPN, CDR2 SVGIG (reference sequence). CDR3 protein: CAWSDPPGNYGYTF. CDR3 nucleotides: TGTGCCTGGAGTGACCCTCCGGGAAACTATGGCTACACCTTC. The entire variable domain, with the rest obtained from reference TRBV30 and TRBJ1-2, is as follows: SQTIHQWPATLVQPVGSPLSLECTVEGTSNPNLYWYRQAAGRGLQLLFYSVGIGQISSEVPQNLSASRPQDRQFILSSKKLLLSDSGFYLCAWSDPPGNYGYTFGSGTRLTVV.

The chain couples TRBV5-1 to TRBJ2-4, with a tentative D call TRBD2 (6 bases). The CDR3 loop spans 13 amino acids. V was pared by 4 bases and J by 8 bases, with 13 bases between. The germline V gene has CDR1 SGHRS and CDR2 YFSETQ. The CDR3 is CASSPRGSDIQYF. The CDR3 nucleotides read TGCGCCAGCAGCCCGCGGGGCAGCGACATTCAGTACTTC.

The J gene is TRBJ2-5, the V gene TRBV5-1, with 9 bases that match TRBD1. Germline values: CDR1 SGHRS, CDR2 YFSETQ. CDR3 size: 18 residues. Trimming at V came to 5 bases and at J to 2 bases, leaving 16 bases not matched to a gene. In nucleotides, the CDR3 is TGCGCCAGCAGTCTGGTGTGGGACAGGGAATTCGTACAAGAGACCCAGTACTTC. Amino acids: CASSLVWDREFVQETQYF.

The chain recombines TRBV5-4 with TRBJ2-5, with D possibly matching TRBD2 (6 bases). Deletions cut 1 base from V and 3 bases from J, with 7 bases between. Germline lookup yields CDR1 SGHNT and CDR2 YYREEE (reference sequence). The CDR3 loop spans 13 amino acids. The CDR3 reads CASSLSGEETQYF. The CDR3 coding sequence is TGTGCCAGCAGCTTGTCGGGAGAAGAGACCCAGTACTTC.

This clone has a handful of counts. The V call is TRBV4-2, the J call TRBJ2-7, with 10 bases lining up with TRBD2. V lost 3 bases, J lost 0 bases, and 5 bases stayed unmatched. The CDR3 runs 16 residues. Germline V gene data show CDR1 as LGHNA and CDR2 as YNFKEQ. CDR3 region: CASSHTGTSDSYEQYF. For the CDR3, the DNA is TGTGCCAGCAGCCACACCGGGACTAGCGACTCCTACGAGCAGTACTTC.

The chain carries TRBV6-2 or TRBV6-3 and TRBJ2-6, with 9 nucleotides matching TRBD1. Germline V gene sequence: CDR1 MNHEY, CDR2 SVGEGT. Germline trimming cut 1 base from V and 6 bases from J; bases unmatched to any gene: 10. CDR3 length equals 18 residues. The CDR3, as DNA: TGTGCCAGCAGTTACTGGGCACAGGGGGCGCCTGAGGCCAACGTCCTGACTTTC. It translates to CASSYWAQGAPEANVLTF.

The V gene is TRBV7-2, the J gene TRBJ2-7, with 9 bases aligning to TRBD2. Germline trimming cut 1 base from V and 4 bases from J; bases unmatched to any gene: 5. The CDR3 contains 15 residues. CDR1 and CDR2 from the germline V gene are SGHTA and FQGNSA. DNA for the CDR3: TGTGCCAGCAGCTTAGTAGCGGGAGCTTGGTACGAGCAGTACTTC. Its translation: CASSLVAGAWYEQYF.

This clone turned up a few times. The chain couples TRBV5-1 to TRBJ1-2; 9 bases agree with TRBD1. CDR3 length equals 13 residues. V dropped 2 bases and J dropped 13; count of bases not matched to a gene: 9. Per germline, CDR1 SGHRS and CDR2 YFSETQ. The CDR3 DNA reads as TGCGCCAGCAGCTTAAACCGGGACAGGGATCTCACCTTC. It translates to CASSLNRDRDLTF.

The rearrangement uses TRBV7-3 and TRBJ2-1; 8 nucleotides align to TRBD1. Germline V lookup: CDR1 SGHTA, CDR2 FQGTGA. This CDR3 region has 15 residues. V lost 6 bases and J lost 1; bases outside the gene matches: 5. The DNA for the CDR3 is TGTGCCAGCAGTCAGGACAGGGCGTCCTACAATGAGCAGTTCTTC. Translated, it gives CASSQDRASYNEQFF. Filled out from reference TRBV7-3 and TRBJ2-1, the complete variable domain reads GAGVSQTPSNKVTEKGKYVELRCDPISGHTALYWYRQSLGQGPEFLIYFQGTGAADDSGLPNDRFFAVRPEGSVSTLKIQRTERGDSAVYLCASSQDRASYNEQFFGPGTRLTVL.

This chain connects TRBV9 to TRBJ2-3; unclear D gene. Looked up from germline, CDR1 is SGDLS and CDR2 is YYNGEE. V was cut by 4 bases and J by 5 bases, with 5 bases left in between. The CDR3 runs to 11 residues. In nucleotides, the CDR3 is TGTGCCAGCAGCTCAGGAGATACGCAGTATTTT. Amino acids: CASSSGDTQYF.

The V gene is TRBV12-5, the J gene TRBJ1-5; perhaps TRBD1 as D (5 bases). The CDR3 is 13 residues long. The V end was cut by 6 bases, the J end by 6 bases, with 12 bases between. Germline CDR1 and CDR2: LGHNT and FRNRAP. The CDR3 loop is CASGVGGFQPQHF. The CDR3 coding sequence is TGTGCTAGTGGCGTGGGGGGTTTTCAGCCCCAGCATTTT.

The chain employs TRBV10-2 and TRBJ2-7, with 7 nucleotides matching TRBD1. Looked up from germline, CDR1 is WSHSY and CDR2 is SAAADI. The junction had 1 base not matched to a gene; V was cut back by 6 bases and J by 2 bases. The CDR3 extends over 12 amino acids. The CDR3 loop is CASRGTAYEQYF. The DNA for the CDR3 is TGCGCCAGCAGAGGGACAGCCTACGAGCAGTACTTC.

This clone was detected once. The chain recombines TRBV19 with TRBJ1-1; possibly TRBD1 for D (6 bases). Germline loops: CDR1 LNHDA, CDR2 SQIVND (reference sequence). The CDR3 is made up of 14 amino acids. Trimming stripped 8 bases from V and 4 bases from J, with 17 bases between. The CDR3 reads CASADGQRSTEAFF. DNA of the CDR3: TGTGCCAGTGCCGACGGACAGAGGAGCACTGAAGCTTTCTTT.

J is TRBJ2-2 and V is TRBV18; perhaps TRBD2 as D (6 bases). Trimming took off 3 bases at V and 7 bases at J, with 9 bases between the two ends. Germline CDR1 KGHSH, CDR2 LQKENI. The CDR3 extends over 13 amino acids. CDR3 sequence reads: CASSPWRDGELFF. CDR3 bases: TGTGCCAGCTCACCGTGGAGGGACGGGGAGCTGTTTTTT. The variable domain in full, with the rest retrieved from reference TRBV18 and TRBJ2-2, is NAGVMQNPRHLVRRRGQEARLRCSPMKGHSHVYWYRQLPEEGLKFMVYLQKENIIDESGMPKERFSAEFPKEGPSILRIQQVVRGDSAAYFCASSPWRDGELFFGEGSRLTVL.

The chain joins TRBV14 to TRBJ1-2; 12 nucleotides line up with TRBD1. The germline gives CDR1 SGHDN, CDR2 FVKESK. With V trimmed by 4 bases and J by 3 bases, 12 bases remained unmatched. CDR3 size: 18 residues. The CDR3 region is CASSRLQSGTGGDYGYTF. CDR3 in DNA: TGTGCCAGCAGCCGTCTCCAATCCGGGACAGGGGGCGACTATGGCTACACCTTC.

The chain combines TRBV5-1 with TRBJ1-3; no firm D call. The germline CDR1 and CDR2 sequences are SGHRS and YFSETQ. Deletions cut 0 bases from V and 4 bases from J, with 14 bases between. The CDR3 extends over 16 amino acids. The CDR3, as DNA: TGCGCCAGCAGCTTGGATTGGCCCTCAGGAGGAAACACCATATATTTT. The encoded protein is CASSLDWPSGGNTIYF.

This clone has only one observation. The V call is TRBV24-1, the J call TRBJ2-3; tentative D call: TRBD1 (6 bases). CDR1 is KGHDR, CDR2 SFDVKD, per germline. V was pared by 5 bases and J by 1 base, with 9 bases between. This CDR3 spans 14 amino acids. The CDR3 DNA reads TGTGCCACCAGTGGGGCAGGGGGCACAGATACGCAGTATTTT. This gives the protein CATSGAGGTDTQYF.

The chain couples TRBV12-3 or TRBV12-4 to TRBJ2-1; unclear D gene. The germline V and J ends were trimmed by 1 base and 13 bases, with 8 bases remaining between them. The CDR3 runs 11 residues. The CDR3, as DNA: TGTGCCAGCAGTTTAGGCCCGGTCCAGTTCTTC. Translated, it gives CASSLGPVQFF.

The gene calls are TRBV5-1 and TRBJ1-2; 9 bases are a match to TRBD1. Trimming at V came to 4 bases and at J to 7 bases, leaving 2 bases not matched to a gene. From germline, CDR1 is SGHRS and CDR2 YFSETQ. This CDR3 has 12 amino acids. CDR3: CASSLDRGGYTF. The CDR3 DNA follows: TGCGCCAGCAGCCTGGACAGGGGTGGCTACACCTTC.

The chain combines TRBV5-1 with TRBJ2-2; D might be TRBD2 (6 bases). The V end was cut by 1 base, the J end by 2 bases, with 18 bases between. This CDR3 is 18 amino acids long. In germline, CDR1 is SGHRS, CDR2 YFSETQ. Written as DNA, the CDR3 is TGCGCCAGCAGCTTGCTCCCCTTGGGACTGAGTAACACCGGGGAGCTGTTTTTT. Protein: CASSLLPLGLSNTGELFF.

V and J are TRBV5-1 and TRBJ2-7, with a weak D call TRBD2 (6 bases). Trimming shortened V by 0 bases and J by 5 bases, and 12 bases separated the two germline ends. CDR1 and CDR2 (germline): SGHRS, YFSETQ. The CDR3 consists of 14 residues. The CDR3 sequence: CASSLGPRGNEQYF. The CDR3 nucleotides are TGCGCCAGCAGCTTGGGCCCTCGGGGGAACGAGCAGTACTTC.

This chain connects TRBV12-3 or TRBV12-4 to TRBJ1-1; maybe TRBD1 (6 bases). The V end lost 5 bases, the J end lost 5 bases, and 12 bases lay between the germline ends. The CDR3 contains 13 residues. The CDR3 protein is CASSRVQGTEAFF. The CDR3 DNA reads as TGTGCCAGCAGTCGGGTCCAGGGGACTGAAGCTTTCTTT.

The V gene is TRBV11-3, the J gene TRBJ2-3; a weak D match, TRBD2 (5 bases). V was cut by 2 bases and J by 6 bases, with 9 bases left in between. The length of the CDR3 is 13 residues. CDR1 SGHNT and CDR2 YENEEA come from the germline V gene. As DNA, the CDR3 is TGTGCCAGCAGCTTAAGGAGGCGGGATACGCAGTATTTT. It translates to CASSLRRRDTQYF.

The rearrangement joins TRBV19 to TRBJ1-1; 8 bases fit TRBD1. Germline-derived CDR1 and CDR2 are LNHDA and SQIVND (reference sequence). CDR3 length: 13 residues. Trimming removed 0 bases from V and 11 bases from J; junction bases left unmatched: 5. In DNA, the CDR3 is TGTGCCAGTAGTATAGACTCAGGGGGCATGGCTTTCTTT. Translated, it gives CASSIDSGGMAFF.

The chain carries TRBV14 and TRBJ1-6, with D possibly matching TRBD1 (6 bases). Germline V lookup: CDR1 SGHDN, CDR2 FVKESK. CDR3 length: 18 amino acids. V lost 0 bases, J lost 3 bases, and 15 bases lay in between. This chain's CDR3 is CASSQEEAGAFYNSPLHF. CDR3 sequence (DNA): TGTGCCAGCAGCCAAGAGGAGGCAGGGGCTTTCTATAATTCACCCCTCCACTTT.